This T cell receptor (beta chain) originates from a study of T cell responses to AZD1222 COVID-19 vaccine. Concerning this clone: As yet, its antigen is unknown.

Clones were read by immunoSEQ multiplex PCR, and TCRdb kept only the in-frame ones, dropping some. The sample has 150,000 to 200,000 clones, 80% to 95% seen once. Trimming removed 4 bases from V and 3 bases from J, with 10 bases in between. Germline V gene lookup returns CDR1 LNHDA and CDR2 SQIVND (reference sequence). The CDR3 extends over 14 amino acids. General study results and limits: When two AZD1222 doses had been given, Spike-specific TCR breadth and depth rose. Spike-wide vaccine-associated CD4 TCRs dominated at 160-218 and 743-854.

The clonotype was recovered from an adult who received the AZD1222 COVID-19 vaccine. The sequencing here drew on peripheral blood, taken 28 days after the second AZD1222 dose. The chain links TRBV19 to TRBJ1-5, with TRBD1 as a possible D gene (6 bases). This CDR3 is CASSRNRDNQPQHF. CDR3 nucleotide sequence: TGTGCCAGTAGTAGGAACAGGGACAATCAGCCCCAGCATTTT.